This is a list of T cell receptor beta chains from one sample in a study of blood T cell repertoires in COVID-19. Repertoires were generated with immunoSEQ multiplex PCR, while TCRdb's copy carries only in-frame clones and drops some. In the table there are approximately 160,000 clones, about 83% of which are singletons. Sequencing was done on a sample of peripheral blood. Receptors originate from a man in his 70s who had recovered from COVID-19. CDR3s include the opening cysteine and the closing phenylalanine or tryptophan. D genes are given only for firm matches. Some rows mark clone size as missing; the rest say once, few, many or name a class of expanded clone.

v_call	clone_size	j_call	cdr3_length	d_call	cdr3_nt	cdr3_aa
TRBV7-2	-	TRBJ1-6	15	TRBD1	TGTGCCAGCAGCTTGGGACAGGCTCGGGATTCACCCCTCCACTTT	CASSLGQARDSPLHF
TRBV5-1	-	TRBJ1-2	15	-	TGCGCCAGCACCTGGGGGCAGGCCGGATACTATGGCTACACCTTC	CASTWGQAGYYGYTF
TRBV28	-	TRBJ1-5	14	-	TGTGCCAGCAGTTGGGGGCGCCTTATGAAGCCCCAGCATTTT	CASSWGRLMKPQHF
TRBV4-1	-	TRBJ2-3	16	TRBD2	TGCGCCAGCAGCCAAAGGACTAGCGGGACGCGAGATACGCAGTATTTT	CASSQRTSGTRDTQYF
TRBV5-5	-	TRBJ1-4	14	-	TGTGCCAGCACAGCTACGGGGTTAGATGAAAAACTGTTTTTT	CASTATGLDEKLFF
TRBV5-1	-	TRBJ2-7	14	TRBD1	TGCGCCAGCAGCAACGGACAGGAGTTCTACGAGCAGTACTTC	CASSNGQEFYEQYF
TRBV5-6	once	TRBJ1-1	14	-	TGTGCCAGCAGCGCGGGACGGCAGTCTCGTGAAGCTTTCTTT	CASSAGRQSREAFF
TRBV6-5	-	TRBJ2-6	15	-	TGTGCCAGCAGTTACGGGGGAGGCGGGGCCAACGTCCTGACTTTC	CASSYGGGGANVLTF
TRBV29-1	-	TRBJ1-3	15	-	TGCAGCGTTTTAGGGACTAAGGACTCTGGAAACACCATATATTTT	CSVLGTKDSGNTIYF
TRBV18	-	TRBJ2-5	15	TRBD2	TGTGCCAGCTCACCTGGACAGCGCGGGGGGGAGACCCAGTACTTC	CASSPGQRGGETQYF
TRBV7-2	-	TRBJ2-1	18	TRBD2	TGTGCCAGCAGCTTCCCTCGGAGGGGACTAGTGTCCTACAATGAGCAGTTCTTC	CASSFPRRGLVSYNEQFF
TRBV6-2/TRBV6-3	-	TRBJ1-5	16	-	TGTGCCAGCAGTGGCGACAGTCGGCGCAGCAATCAGCCCCAGCATTTT	CASSGDSRRSNQPQHF
TRBV7-2	-	TRBJ1-3	15	-	TGTGCCAGCAGCACCCCAGGGCTCTCTGGAAACACCATATATTTT	CASSTPGLSGNTIYF
TRBV14	few	TRBJ2-5	15	TRBD1	TGTGCCAGCAGCCAAATGGGACAGGGTCGGGAGACCCAGTACTTC	CASSQMGQGRETQYF
TRBV19	-	TRBJ1-4	15	-	TGTGCCAGTAGCCGCGGGGGCTCAACTAATGAAAAACTGTTTTTT	CASSRGGSTNEKLFF
TRBV7-2	-	TRBJ2-2	16	TRBD1	TGTGCCAGCAGCTTAAGGGGGCAAACGAACACCGGGGAGCTGTTTTTT	CASSLRGQTNTGELFF
TRBV7-9	-	TRBJ1-1	16	-	TGTGCCAGCAGCTTAGTCGCAGGGGCCTCGAACACTGAAGCTTTCTTT	CASSLVAGASNTEAFF
TRBV5-1	-	TRBJ2-6	19	-	TGCGCCAGCAGCGTATACTGGACAGCACAAGTCTCTGGGGCCAACGTCCTGACTTTC	CASSVYWTAQVSGANVLTF
TRBV29-1	-	TRBJ2-1	12	-	TGCAGCCTATCTTGGACTTACAATGAGCAGTTCTTC	CSLSWTYNEQFF
TRBV9	-	TRBJ2-1	16	TRBD1	TGTGCCAGCAGCGCGGACCGGGACAGGGGGAACAATGAGCAGTTCTTC	CASSADRDRGNNEQFF
TRBV5-1	few	TRBJ1-1	13	-	TGCGCCAGCAGCTTTGGGGGCAACACTGAAGCTTTCTTT	CASSFGGNTEAFF
TRBV30	-	TRBJ2-4	15	TRBD1	TGTGCCTGGAGCAGAACAGGGGATGGGGGAAACATTCAGTACTTC	CAWSRTGDGGNIQYF